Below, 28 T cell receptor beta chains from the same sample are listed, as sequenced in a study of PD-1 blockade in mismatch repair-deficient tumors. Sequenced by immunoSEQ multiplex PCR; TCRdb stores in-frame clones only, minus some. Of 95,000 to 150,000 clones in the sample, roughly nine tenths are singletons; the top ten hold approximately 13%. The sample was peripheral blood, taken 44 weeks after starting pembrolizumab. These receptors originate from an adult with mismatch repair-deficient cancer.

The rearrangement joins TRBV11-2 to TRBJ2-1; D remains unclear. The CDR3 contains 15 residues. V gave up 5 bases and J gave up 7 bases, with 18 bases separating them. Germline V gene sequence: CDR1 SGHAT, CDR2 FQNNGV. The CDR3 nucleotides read TGTGCCAGCAGCCCCCGCCTAGACTCCCGTAATGAGCAGTTCTTC. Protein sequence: CASSPRLDSRNEQFF.

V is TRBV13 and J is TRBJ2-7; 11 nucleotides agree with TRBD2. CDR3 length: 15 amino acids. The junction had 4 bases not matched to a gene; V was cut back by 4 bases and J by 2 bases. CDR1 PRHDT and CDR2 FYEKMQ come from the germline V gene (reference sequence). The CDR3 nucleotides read TGTGCCAGCAGCTCCGGGACTAGCGGTGCCTACGAGCAGTACTTC. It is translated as CASSSGTSGAYEQYF.

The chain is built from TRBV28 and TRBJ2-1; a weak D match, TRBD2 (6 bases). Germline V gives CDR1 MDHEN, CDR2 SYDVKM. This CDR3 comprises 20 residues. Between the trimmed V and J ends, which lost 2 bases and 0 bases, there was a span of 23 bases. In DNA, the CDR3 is TGTGCCAGCAGTTTAAGGGGATTAGCGGAAATTTTGAGCTCCTACAATGAGCAGTTCTTC. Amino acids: CASSLRGLAEILSSYNEQFF.

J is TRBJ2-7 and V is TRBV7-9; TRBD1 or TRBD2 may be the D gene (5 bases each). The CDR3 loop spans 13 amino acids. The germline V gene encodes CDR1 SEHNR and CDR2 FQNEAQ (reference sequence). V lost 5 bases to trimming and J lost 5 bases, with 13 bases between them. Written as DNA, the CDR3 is TGTGCCAGCAGCAACCCGGGACGCAACGAGCAGTACTTC. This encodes CASSNPGRNEQYF.

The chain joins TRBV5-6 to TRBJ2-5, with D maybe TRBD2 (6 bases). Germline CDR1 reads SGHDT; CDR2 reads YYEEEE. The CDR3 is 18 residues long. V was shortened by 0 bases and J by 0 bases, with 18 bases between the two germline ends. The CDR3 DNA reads TGTGCCAGCAGCTTGGAGGGACTGGGGACCCTTTACCAAGAGACCCAGTACTTC. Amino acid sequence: CASSLEGLGTLYQETQYF.

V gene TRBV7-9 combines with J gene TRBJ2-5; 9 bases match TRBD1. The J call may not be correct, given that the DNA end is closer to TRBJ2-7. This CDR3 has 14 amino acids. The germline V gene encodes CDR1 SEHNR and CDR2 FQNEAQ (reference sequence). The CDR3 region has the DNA TGTGCCAGCAGCTTAGGGACAGGGGTATACGAGCAGTACTTC. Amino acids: CASSLGTGVYEQYF.

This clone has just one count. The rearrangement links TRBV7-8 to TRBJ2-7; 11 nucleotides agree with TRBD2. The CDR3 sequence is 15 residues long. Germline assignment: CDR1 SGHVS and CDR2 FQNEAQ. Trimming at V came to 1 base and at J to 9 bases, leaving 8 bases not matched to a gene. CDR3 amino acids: CASSLDRVAGGVQYF. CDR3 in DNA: TGTGCCAGCAGCTTAGATCGGGTAGCGGGAGGGGTGCAGTACTTC.

The CDR3 protein is CASSLGALGGPVPEQYF. The CDR3 nucleotides are TGTGCCAGCAGCTTAGGGGCCCTGGGAGGGCCCGTCCCCGAGCAGTACTTC. V usage is TRBV7-6 and J usage is TRBJ2-7; 7 bases map to TRBD2. The CDR3 has 17 amino acids. With V trimmed by 1 base and J by 6 bases, 15 bases remained unmatched. Germline CDR1 reads SGHVS; CDR2 reads FNYEAQ.

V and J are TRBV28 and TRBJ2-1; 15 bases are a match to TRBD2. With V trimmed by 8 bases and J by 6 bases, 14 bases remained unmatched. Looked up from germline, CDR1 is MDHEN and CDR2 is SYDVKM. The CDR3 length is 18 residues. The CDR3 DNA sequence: TGTGCCAGCTCCCACGGACTAGCGGGAGGGCTATACATCAATGAGCAGTTCTTC. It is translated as CASSHGLAGGLYINEQFF.

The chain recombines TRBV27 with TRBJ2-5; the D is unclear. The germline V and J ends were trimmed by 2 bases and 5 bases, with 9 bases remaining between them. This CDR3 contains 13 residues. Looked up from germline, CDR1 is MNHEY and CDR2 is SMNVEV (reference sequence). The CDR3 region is CASSLGRVETQYF. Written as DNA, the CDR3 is TGTGCCAGCAGTTTAGGTCGAGTGGAGACCCAGTACTTC.

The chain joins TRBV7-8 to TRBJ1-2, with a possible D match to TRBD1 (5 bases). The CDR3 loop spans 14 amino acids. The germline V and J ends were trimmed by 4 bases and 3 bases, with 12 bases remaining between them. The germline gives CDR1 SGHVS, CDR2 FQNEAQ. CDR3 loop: CASSSRVLDYGYTF. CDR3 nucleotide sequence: TGTGCCAGCAGCTCCAGGGTTCTCGACTATGGCTACACCTTC.

CDR3 in amino acids: CASSWGAGTTYEQYF. The CDR3 nucleotides are TGTGCCAGCAGCTGGGGAGCGGGAACGACCTACGAGCAGTACTTC. J is TRBJ2-7 and V is TRBV7-2; 7 nucleotides align to TRBD2. This CDR3 region has 15 residues. CDR1 SGHTA and CDR2 FQGNSA come from the germline V gene. Trimming removed 4 bases from V and 2 bases from J; junction bases left unmatched: 8. Using reference TRBV7-2 and TRBJ2-7 for the parts outside the CDR3, the full variable domain is GAGVSQSPSNKVTEKGKDVELRCDPISGHTALYWYRQSLGQGLEFLIYFQGNSAPDKSGLPSDRFSAERTGGSVSTLTIQRTQQEDSAVYLCASSWGAGTTYEQYFGPGTRLTVT.

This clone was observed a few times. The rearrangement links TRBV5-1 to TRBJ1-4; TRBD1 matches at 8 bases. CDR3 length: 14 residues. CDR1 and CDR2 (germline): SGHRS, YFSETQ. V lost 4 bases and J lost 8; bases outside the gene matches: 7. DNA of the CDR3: TGCGCCAGCAGCCCGACAGGGGATAGGGAAAAACTGTTTTTT. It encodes CASSPTGDREKLFF. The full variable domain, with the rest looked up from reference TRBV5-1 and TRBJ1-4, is KAGVTQTPRYLIKTRGQQVTLSCSPISGHRSVSWYQQTPGQGLQFLFEYFSETQRNKGNFPGRFSGRQFSNSRSEMNVSTLELGDSALYLCASSPTGDREKLFFGSGTQLSVL.

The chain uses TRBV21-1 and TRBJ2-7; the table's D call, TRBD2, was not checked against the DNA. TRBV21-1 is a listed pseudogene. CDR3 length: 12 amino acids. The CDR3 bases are TGTGCCAGCAGCCAGAACGGGTACGAGCAGTACTTC. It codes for CASSQNGYEQYF.

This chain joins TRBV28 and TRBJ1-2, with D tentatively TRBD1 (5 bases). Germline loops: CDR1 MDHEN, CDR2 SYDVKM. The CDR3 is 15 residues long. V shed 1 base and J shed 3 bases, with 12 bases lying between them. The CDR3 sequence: CASSLFRGVDYGYTF. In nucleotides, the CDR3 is TGTGCCAGCAGTTTATTTCGAGGGGTAGACTATGGCTACACCTTC.

CDR3 region: CASSGTRREQSYNEQFF. The CDR3 coding sequence is TGTGCCAGTAGTGGGACCAGGCGGGAGCAGTCCTACAATGAGCAGTTCTTC. The V gene is TRBV19, the J gene TRBJ2-1; 7 bases fit TRBD2. The CDR3 extends over 17 amino acids. With 5 bases clipped from V and 1 base from J, the junction kept 11 bases outside the gene matches. The germline gives CDR1 LNHDA, CDR2 SQIVND (reference sequence).

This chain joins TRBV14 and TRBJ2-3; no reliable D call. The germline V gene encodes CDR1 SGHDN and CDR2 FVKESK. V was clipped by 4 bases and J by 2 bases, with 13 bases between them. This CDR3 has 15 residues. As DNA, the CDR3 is TGTGCCAGCAGCCCCGGGTTTAAGGTCACAGATACGCAGTATTTT. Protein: CASSPGFKVTDTQYF.

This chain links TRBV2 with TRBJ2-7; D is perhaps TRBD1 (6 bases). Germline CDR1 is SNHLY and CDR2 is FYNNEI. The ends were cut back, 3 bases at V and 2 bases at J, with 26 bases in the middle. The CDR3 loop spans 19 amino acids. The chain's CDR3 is CASSEWDTHSPEGAYEQYF. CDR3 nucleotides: TGTGCCAGCAGTGAGTGGGACACCCACAGTCCCGAGGGGGCCTACGAGCAGTACTTC.

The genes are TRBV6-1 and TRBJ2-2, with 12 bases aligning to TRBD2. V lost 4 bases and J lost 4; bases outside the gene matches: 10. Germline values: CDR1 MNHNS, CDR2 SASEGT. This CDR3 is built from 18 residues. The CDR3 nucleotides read TGTGCCAGCAGTGCTTTCAGACTAGCGGGAGTCGGCACCGGGGAGCTGTTTTTT. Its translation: CASSAFRLAGVGTGELFF.

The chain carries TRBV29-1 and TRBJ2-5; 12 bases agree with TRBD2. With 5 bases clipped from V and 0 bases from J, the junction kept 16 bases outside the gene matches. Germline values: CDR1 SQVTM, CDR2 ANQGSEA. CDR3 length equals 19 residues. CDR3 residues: CSVLAWGTSGYNYQETQYF. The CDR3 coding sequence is TGCAGCGTTTTGGCCTGGGGGACTAGCGGGTACAATTACCAAGAGACCCAGTACTTC.

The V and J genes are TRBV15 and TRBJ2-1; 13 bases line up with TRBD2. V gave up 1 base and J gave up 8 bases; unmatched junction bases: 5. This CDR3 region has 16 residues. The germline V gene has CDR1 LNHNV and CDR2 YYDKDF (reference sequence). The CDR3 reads CATSRAGTSGIYEQFF. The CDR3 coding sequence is TGTGCCACCAGCAGAGCCGGGACTAGCGGGATCTATGAGCAGTTCTTC. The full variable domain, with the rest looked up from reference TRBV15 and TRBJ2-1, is DAMVIQNPRYQVTQFGKPVTLSCSQTLNHNVMYWYQQKSSQAPKLLFHYYDKDFNNEADTPDNFQSRRPNTSFCFLDIRSPGLGDTAMYLCATSRAGTSGIYEQFFGPGTRLTVL.

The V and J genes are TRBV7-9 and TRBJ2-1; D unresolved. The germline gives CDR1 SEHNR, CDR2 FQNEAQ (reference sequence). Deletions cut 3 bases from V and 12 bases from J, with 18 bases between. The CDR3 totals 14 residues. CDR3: CASSFSNTVMGQFF. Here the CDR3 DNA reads TGTGCCAGCAGCTTTTCAAACACGGTCATGGGGCAGTTCTTC.

The DNA for the CDR3 is TGTGCCAGCAGTTTGATGGGGGAGGAAGCTTTCTTT. Translated, it gives CASSLMGEEAFF. This chain uses TRBV28 with TRBJ1-1, with D perhaps matching TRBD1 (5 bases). V lost 3 bases, J lost 8 bases, and 10 bases lay in between. Germline V lookup: CDR1 MDHEN, CDR2 SYDVKM. The CDR3 is 12 amino acids.

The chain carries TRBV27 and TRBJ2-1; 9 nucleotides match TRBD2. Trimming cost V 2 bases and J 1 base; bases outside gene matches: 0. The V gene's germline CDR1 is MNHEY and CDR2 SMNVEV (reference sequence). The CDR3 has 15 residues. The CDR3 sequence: CASSLGLASYNEQFF. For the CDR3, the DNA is TGTGCCAGCAGTTTAGGACTAGCGTCCTACAATGAGCAGTTCTTC.

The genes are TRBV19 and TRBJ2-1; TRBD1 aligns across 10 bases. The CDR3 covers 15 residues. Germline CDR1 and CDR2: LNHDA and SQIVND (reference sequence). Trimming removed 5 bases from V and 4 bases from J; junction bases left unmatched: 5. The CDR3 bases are TGTGCCAGTAGTTCGACAGGGGGCGCATACAATGAGCAGTTCTTC. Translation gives CASSSTGGAYNEQFF.

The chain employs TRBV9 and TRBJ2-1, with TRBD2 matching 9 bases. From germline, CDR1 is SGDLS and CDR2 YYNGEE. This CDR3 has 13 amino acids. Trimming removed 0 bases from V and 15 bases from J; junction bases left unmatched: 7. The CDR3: CASSVGVAGVLFF. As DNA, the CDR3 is TGTGCCAGCAGCGTAGGGGTAGCGGGAGTCCTGTTCTTC.

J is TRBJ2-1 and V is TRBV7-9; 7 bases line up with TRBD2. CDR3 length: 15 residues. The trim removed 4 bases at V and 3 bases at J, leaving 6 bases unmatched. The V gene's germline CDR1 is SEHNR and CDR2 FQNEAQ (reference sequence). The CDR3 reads CASSYGTNHYNEQFF. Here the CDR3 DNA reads TGTGCCAGCAGCTACGGGACTAACCACTACAATGAGCAGTTCTTC.

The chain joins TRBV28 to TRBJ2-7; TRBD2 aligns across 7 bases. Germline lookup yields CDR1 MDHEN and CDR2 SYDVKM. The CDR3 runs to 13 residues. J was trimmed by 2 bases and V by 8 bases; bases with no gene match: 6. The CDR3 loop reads CASLLGGTYEQYF. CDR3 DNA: TGTGCCAGCCTTCTGGGGGGGACCTACGAGCAGTACTTC.